This T cell receptor beta chain was captured by sequencing in a study of a mutant IDH1 vaccine in newly diagnosed glioma. With regard to this clone: Its antigen is unknown.

Produced via immunoSEQ multiplex PCR; TCRdb's table is partial and in-frame only. Among approximately 60,000 clones listed, 85% to 90% were seen once. Time point indicated: week 5, during vaccination. Doses of 300 ug of mutant IDH1 20-mer peptide were given with topical imiquimod. The V gene lost 4 bases and the J gene lost 1 base, with 14 bases spanning the gap. Germline V gene sequence: CDR1 SGHRS, CDR2 YFSETQ. CDR3 length: 16 amino acids. The sequencing here drew on PBMCs, taken from a glioma patient whose treatment included an IDH1 peptide vaccine. This sequence originates from a woman aged 40 to 50 with glioma. V gene TRBV5-1 combines with J gene TRBJ2-2; D gene ambiguous. CDR3 sequence (DNA): TGCGCCAGCAGCGAGACAATCCTGGGGAACACCGGGGAGCTGTTTTTT. It translates to CASSETILGNTGELFF.